Listed here are 11 T cell receptor beta chains from one sample, sequenced in a study of blood T cell repertoires in COVID-19. Produced via immunoSEQ multiplex PCR; TCRdb's table is partial and in-frame only. The data show about 260,000 clones, more than 70% seen once. Sequencing was done on a sample of peripheral blood. The source is a woman aged 50 to 60 with acute or convalescent COVID-19.

The chain carries TRBV28 and TRBJ2-4, with D perhaps matching TRBD2 (6 bases). The germline V and J ends were trimmed by 6 bases and 7 bases, with 16 bases remaining between them. Germline V lookup: CDR1 MDHEN, CDR2 SYDVKM. This CDR3 comprises 14 residues. The CDR3 nucleotides are TGTGCCAGCAGCATTAGAGCTGGGGGGAACATTCAGTACTTC. This codes for CASSIRAGGNIQYF.

This chain links TRBV18 with TRBJ2-1; D possibly corresponds to TRBD1 (6 bases). V dropped 5 bases and J dropped 5 bases, with 7 bases sitting between them. The CDR3 loop spans 12 amino acids. Germline V gene lookup returns CDR1 KGHSH and CDR2 LQKENI. The CDR3 spells CASSNRDNEQFF. The CDR3 bases are TGTGCCAGCTCAAACAGGGACAATGAGCAGTTCTTC. Drawing the rest from reference TRBV18 and TRBJ2-1, the complete variable domain is NAGVMQNPRHLVRRRGQEARLRCSPMKGHSHVYWYRQLPEEGLKFMVYLQKENIIDESGMPKERFSAEFPKEGPSILRIQQVVRGDSAAYFCASSNRDNEQFFGPGTRLTVL.

This chain uses TRBV7-2 with TRBJ2-7; D is perhaps TRBD2 (6 bases). This CDR3 contains 13 residues. V was shortened by 2 bases and J by 12 bases, with 17 bases between the two germline ends. Germline-derived CDR1 and CDR2 are SGHTA and FQGNSA. This chain's CDR3 is CASSLPLGGVGYF. CDR3 nucleotides: TGTGCCAGCAGCTTACCGCTGGGGGGAGTAGGGTACTTC.

The chain is built from TRBV29-1 and TRBJ1-4; D may be TRBD1 (6 bases). Between the trimmed V and J ends, which lost 5 bases and 4 bases, there was a span of 17 bases. The CDR3 consists of 15 residues. In germline, CDR1 is SQVTM, CDR2 ANQGSEA. The CDR3 nucleotides are TGCAGCGTTTCACCGGCGACAGGTGATAATGAAAAACTGTTTTTT. This sequence encodes CSVSPATGDNEKLFF. Full variable domain (outside the CDR3, taken from reference TRBV29-1 and TRBJ1-4): SAVISQKPSRDICQRGTSLTIQCQVDSQVTMMFWYRQQPGQSLTLIATANQGSEATYESGFVIDKFPISRPNLTFSTLTVSNMSPEDSSIYLCSVSPATGDNEKLFFGSGTQLSVL.

The rearrangement uses TRBV7-8 and TRBJ2-7; D gene ambiguous. The CDR3 has 14 residues. V was cut by 0 bases and J by 2 bases, with 8 bases left in between. Germline V CDR1 and CDR2: SGHVS, FQNEAQ. CDR3 sequence (DNA): TGTGCCAGCAGCTTAGCCCCAGGAACCTACGAGCAGTACTTC. Translated: CASSLAPGTYEQYF.

The chain uses TRBV4-2 and TRBJ1-6, with 9 bases fitting TRBD1. The trim removed 0 bases at V and 10 bases at J, leaving 1 base unmatched. CDR3 length equals 14 residues. CDR1 and CDR2 from the germline V gene are LGHNA and YNFKEQ. The CDR3 coding sequence is TGTGCCAGCAGCCAAGAAGGACAGGGGTCACCCCTCCACTTT. It yields the protein CASSQEGQGSPLHF.

V gene TRBV27 combines with J gene TRBJ1-6, with 8 bases fitting TRBD1. The germline V gene encodes CDR1 MNHEY and CDR2 SMNVEV (reference sequence). This CDR3 has 19 amino acids. After removal of 3 bases from V and 2 bases from J, the junction contained 12 bases not matched to a gene. The CDR3 is CASSLYDRGGWPYNSPLHF. In DNA form, the CDR3 reads TGTGCCAGCAGTTTGTATGACAGGGGCGGATGGCCCTATAATTCACCCCTCCACTTT.

This chain links TRBV29-1 with TRBJ2-7; 11 positions match TRBD1. Germline trimming cut 7 bases from V and 5 bases from J; bases unmatched to any gene: 7. The CDR3 is made up of 13 amino acids. Germline CDR1 reads SQVTM; CDR2 reads ANQGSEA. The CDR3 is CSARTGGEDEQYF. CDR3 DNA: TGCAGCGCCAGGACAGGGGGCGAAGACGAGCAGTACTTC.

The chain has TRBV5-1 and TRBJ2-7; maybe TRBD1 (6 bases). Germline lookup yields CDR1 SGHRS and CDR2 YFSETQ. The CDR3 length is 13 residues. Trimming left V 4 bases short and J 5 bases short, with 13 bases between. CDR3 sequence (DNA): TGCGCCAGCAGCGTGACAGGATACAACGAGCAGTACTTC. It translates to CASSVTGYNEQYF. Combining the CDR3 with reference TRBV5-1 and TRBJ2-7 gives the whole variable domain KAGVTQTPRYLIKTRGQQVTLSCSPISGHRSVSWYQQTPGQGLQFLFEYFSETQRNKGNFPGRFSGRQFSNSRSEMNVSTLELGDSALYLCASSVTGYNEQYFGPGTRLTVT.

This sequence joins TRBV5-1 and TRBJ2-5; possibly TRBD2 for D (5 bases). This CDR3 has 14 residues. V dropped 0 bases and J dropped 4 bases, with 10 bases sitting between them. Per the germline V gene, CDR1 is SGHRS and CDR2 is YFSETQ. The CDR3 DNA reads as TGCGCCAGCAGCTTGGATCCGGGAAGAGAGACCCAGTACTTC. It is translated as CASSLDPGRETQYF.

Worth noting for this clone: The same CDR3 arises from other DNA sequences in this sample as well. This chain uses TRBV11-3 with TRBJ1-1; maybe TRBD1 (6 bases). Trimming took 5 bases from V and 4 from J, leaving 11 bases between them. The CDR3 contains 13 residues. CDR1 is SGHNT and CDR2 is YENEEA in the germline V gene. CDR3 sequence reads: CASSLQGGTEAFF. The DNA for the CDR3 is TGTGCCAGCAGCCTACAGGGTGGCACTGAAGCTTTCTTT.